The 18 T cell receptor beta chains presented below share a single source sample, sequenced in a study of blood T cell repertoires in COVID-19. Assay: immunoSEQ multiplex PCR; the TCRdb copy retains only in-frame clones and omits some. The table includes roughly 76,000 clones, under 95% detected once. Sequenced sample: peripheral blood. The source of these receptors is a woman aged 55-69 years with active COVID-19.

This chain connects TRBV11-2 to TRBJ2-7, with 8 bases that match TRBD1. V was pared by 1 base and J by 10 bases, with 12 bases of the junction left unmatched. The CDR3 contains 15 residues. The germline V gene has CDR1 SGHAT and CDR2 FQNNGV. The CDR3 DNA is TGTGCCAGCAGCTTAGTTGCCCCCGGACAGGGCAGTCAGTACTTC. Translated: CASSLVAPGQGSQYF.

The CDR3 loop reads CASSLSASGTYEQYF. CDR3 DNA sequence: TGTGCCAGCAGCTTGTCGGCTAGCGGGACCTACGAGCAGTACTTC. The chain joins TRBV5-6 to TRBJ2-7; the match to TRBD2 covers 9 bases. CDR3 length: 15 amino acids. Germline lookup yields CDR1 SGHDT and CDR2 YYEEEE. V lost 1 base to trimming and J lost 2 bases; unmatched junction nucleotides: 4.

V is TRBV27 and J is TRBJ2-7; D possibly corresponds to TRBD1 (5 bases). This CDR3 is built from 13 residues. V was shortened by 2 bases and J by 2 bases, with 7 bases between the two germline ends. CDR1 is MNHEY, CDR2 SMNVEV, per germline (reference sequence). CDR3 amino acids: CASSLKDTYEQYF. CDR3 nucleotides: TGTGCCAGCAGTTTAAAGGACACCTACGAGCAGTACTTC.

The table lists this clone with a count of one. V usage is TRBV28 and J usage is TRBJ2-7; 8 positions match TRBD1. V trimming: 6 bases; J trimming: 4 bases; junction bases outside the gene matches: 8. This CDR3 has 14 amino acids. The germline V gene encodes CDR1 MDHEN and CDR2 SYDVKM. The CDR3 DNA follows: TGTGCCAGCAGCTTTCCGGGACAGGTTTACGAGCAGTACTTC. Its protein is CASSFPGQVYEQYF.

This rearrangement joins TRBV27 to TRBJ1-1; 10 bases are a match to TRBD1. There are 14 residues in the CDR3. Germline CDR1 and CDR2: MNHEY and SMNVEV (reference sequence). V gave up 5 bases and J gave up 4 bases; unmatched junction bases: 4. The CDR3 DNA is TGTGCCAGCAGTCCCTGGACAGGGGGCACTGAAGCTTTCTTT. As protein: CASSPWTGGTEAFF.

V is TRBV6-1 and J is TRBJ2-1; D not resolved. CDR1 is MNHNS and CDR2 is SASEGT in the germline V gene. This CDR3 comprises 14 residues. V lost 2 bases, J lost 0 bases, and 5 bases lay in between. The CDR3 DNA reads as TGTGCCAGCAGTGAACCCAGCTCCTACAATGAGCAGTTCTTC. Translating gives CASSEPSSYNEQFF.

This clone was seen just once. The chain is built from TRBV5-1 and TRBJ2-3; TRBD1 aligns across 11 bases. The CDR3 loop spans 15 amino acids. Germline CDR1 is SGHRS and CDR2 is YFSETQ. With 7 bases clipped from V and 2 bases from J, the junction kept 6 bases outside the gene matches. The CDR3, as DNA: TGCGCCAGCGGCCGGGACAGGGGGTACACAGATACGCAGTATTTT. Translated: CASGRDRGYTDTQYF.

The chain employs TRBV27 and TRBJ1-2, with a possible D match to TRBD1 (6 bases). With 0 bases removed from V and 4 bases from J, the gap between germline ends came to 12 bases. The CDR3 runs 15 residues. CDR1 is MNHEY and CDR2 is SMNVEV in the germline V gene (reference sequence). This CDR3 reads CASSLSGAASYGYTF. The CDR3 region has the DNA TGTGCCAGCAGTTTATCGGGGGCAGCATCCTATGGCTACACCTTC.

CDR3 protein: CASSFGGGYGYTF. CDR3 DNA: TGTGCCAGCAGTTTTGGGGGCGGCTATGGCTACACCTTC. The chain combines TRBV12-3 or TRBV12-4 with TRBJ1-2; D perhaps matches TRBD1 (6 bases). The CDR3 is 13 amino acids. V was pared by 3 bases and J by 4 bases, with 9 bases between.

The gene calls are TRBV19 and TRBJ2-4; maybe TRBD2 (6 bases). V lost 1 base and J 8 bases, leaving 12 bases between the germline ends. The germline V gene encodes CDR1 LNHDA and CDR2 SQIVND (reference sequence). The CDR3 is 14 residues long. CDR3 sequence reads: CASSIGRVSDIQYF. The CDR3 DNA reads as TGTGCCAGTAGTATAGGGAGGGTATCGGACATTCAGTACTTC.

This chain joins TRBV5-6 and TRBJ1-2; D may be TRBD1 (5 bases). This CDR3 contains 15 residues. The ends were cut back, 2 bases at V and 7 bases at J, with 18 bases in the middle. CDR1 is SGHDT, CDR2 YYEEEE, per germline. CDR3 nucleotide sequence: TGTGCCAGCAGCTTAGGTGGGGCACCCGGATCTGGCTACACCTTC. This sequence encodes CASSLGGAPGSGYTF.

This clone has just one count. This chain joins TRBV11-2 and TRBJ2-1, with D maybe TRBD2 (5 bases). The germline V gene encodes CDR1 SGHAT and CDR2 FQNNGV. CDR3 size: 15 residues. Trimming stripped 5 bases from V and 3 bases from J, with 14 bases between. The CDR3 protein is CASSPYRGSYNEQFF. For the CDR3, the DNA is TGTGCCAGCAGCCCCTATAGAGGGAGCTACAATGAGCAGTTCTTC.

This clone was counted between two and nine times. The genes are TRBV9 and TRBJ2-7; 7 nucleotides match TRBD2. The CDR3 totals 16 residues. Germline loops: CDR1 SGDLS, CDR2 YYNGEE. The V gene end was trimmed by 3 bases and the J gene end by 6 bases; junction bases not matched to a gene: 15. In nucleotides, the CDR3 is TGTGCCAGCAGCGGGGAGGGCGGGAACCGGTTTGGCGAGCAGTACTTC. Translated, it gives CASSGEGGNRFGEQYF.

This CDR3 reads CSASDVAASSQPQHF. CDR3 nucleotides: TGCAGTGCTAGTGATGTGGCGGCCTCTAGTCAGCCCCAGCATTTT. The chain uses TRBV20-1 and TRBJ1-5; no clear D. CDR3 length: 15 residues. CDR1 and CDR2 from the germline V gene are DFQATT and SNEGSKA (reference sequence). The V end was cut by 3 bases, the J end by 6 bases, with 18 bases between.

The CDR3 sequence: CASSLQEGFGNQPQHF. The CDR3 DNA sequence: TGTGCCAGCAGTTTACAAGAGGGCTTTGGCAATCAGCCCCAGCATTTT. The chain joins TRBV28 to TRBJ1-5, with D uncertain. The CDR3 is 16 residues long. CDR1 and CDR2 from the germline V gene are MDHEN and SYDVKM. V gave up 2 bases and J gave up 2 bases, with 13 bases separating them. Full variable domain (rest looked up from reference TRBV28 and TRBJ1-5): DVKVTQSSRYLVKRTGEKVFLECVQDMDHENMFWYRQDPGLGLRLIYFSYDVKMKEKGDIPEGYSVSREKKERFSLILESASTNQTSMYLCASSLQEGFGNQPQHFGDGTRLSIL.

This clone came up once. The rearrangement uses TRBV2 and TRBJ2-3; D may be TRBD2 (6 bases). V lost 6 bases, J lost 2 bases, and 12 bases lay in between. CDR1 and CDR2 from the germline V gene are SNHLY and FYNNEI. This CDR3 contains 14 residues. CDR3 protein: CASRTGTFTDTQYF. CDR3 bases: TGTGCCAGCAGGACCGGGACTTTCACAGATACGCAGTATTTT.

The chain is built from TRBV29-1 and TRBJ1-1; D ambiguous. This CDR3 has 11 amino acids. Trimming removed 6 bases from V and 2 bases from J, with 7 bases in between. Germline CDR1 SQVTM, CDR2 ANQGSEA. The CDR3 loop is CSVRVNTEAFF. CDR3 bases: TGCAGCGTCCGGGTAAACACTGAAGCTTTCTTT. Supplemented by reference TRBV29-1 and TRBJ1-1, the full variable domain reads SAVISQKPSRDICQRGTSLTIQCQVDSQVTMMFWYRQQPGQSLTLIATANQGSEATYESGFVIDKFPISRPNLTFSTLTVSNMSPEDSSIYLCSVRVNTEAFFGQGTRLTVV.

V and J are TRBV18 and TRBJ2-3; a possible D gene is TRBD2 (5 bases). The CDR3 is 13 residues long. Germline V gene sequence: CDR1 KGHSH, CDR2 LQKENI. V lost 2 bases and J 6 bases, leaving 9 bases between the germline ends. CDR3 region: CASSPGLGDTQYF. CDR3 nucleotides: TGTGCCAGCTCACCAGGACTTGGGGATACGCAGTATTTT.